These 18 T cell receptor beta chains share one sample of origin, sequenced in a study of T cell responses to AZD1222 COVID-19 vaccine. The repertoire was sequenced with immunoSEQ multiplex PCR; TCRdb's copy has only in-frame clones and lacks some. Of about 140,000 clones listed, around 90% are singletons. This material consisted of peripheral blood, taken on day 0 of AZD1222 vaccination. These receptors were collected from an adult in good health.

The chain is built from TRBV6-6 and TRBJ2-1; either TRBD1 or TRBD2 may supply D (5 bases each). Per the germline V gene, CDR1 is MNHNY and CDR2 is SVGAGI (reference sequence). V lost 2 bases, J lost 9 bases, and 14 bases lay in between. The CDR3 has 14 residues. The CDR3 here is CASSYGTSGGEQFF. The CDR3 region has the DNA TGTGCCAGCAGTTACGGGACGAGTGGGGGTGAGCAGTTCTTC.

This clone has more than one count but fewer than ten. This sample also contains other DNA sequences that code for the same CDR3. This chain links TRBV7-2 with TRBJ1-5; D not certain. V shed 5 bases and J shed 3 bases, with 8 bases lying between them. The CDR3 sequence is 13 residues long. CDR1 SGHTA and CDR2 FQGNSA come from the germline V gene. The CDR3 sequence: CASSRGSNQPQHF. CDR3 nucleotides: TGTGCCAGCAGCAGAGGGTCCAATCAGCCCCAGCATTTT. The full variable domain, rest sourced from reference TRBV7-2 and TRBJ1-5, is GAGVSQSPSNKVTEKGKDVELRCDPISGHTALYWYRQSLGQGLEFLIYFQGNSAPDKSGLPSDRFSAERTGGSVSTLTIQRTQQEDSAVYLCASSRGSNQPQHFGDGTRLSIL.

This chain's CDR3 is CASTPNPGQGSYEQYF. The DNA of the CDR3 is TGTGCCAGCACCCCCAATCCGGGACAGGGGTCCTACGAGCAGTACTTC. This chain links TRBV7-9 with TRBJ2-7, with 10 positions matching TRBD1. V shed 7 bases and J 1 base; nucleotides not matched to a gene: 10. Germline CDR1 is SEHNR and CDR2 is FQNEAQ (reference sequence). The CDR3 has 16 residues. The complete variable domain, with remaining parts taken from reference TRBV7-9 and TRBJ2-7, reads DTGVSQNPRHKITKRGQNVTFRCDPISEHNRLYWYRQTLGQGPEFLTYFQNEAQLEKSRLLSDRFSAERPKGSFSTLEIQRTEQGDSAMYLCASTPNPGQGSYEQYFGPGTRLTVT.

On this clone: Other DNA sequences within the sample encode an identical CDR3. The CDR3 DNA reads as TGTGCCAGCAGTCGAGACAGCTCCTACAATGAGCAGTTCTTC. Translating gives CASSRDSSYNEQFF. The chain joins TRBV6-4 to TRBJ2-1; possibly TRBD1 for D (5 bases). Trimming pared 5 bases from V and 0 bases from J, leaving 8 bases between. Germline V gene sequence: CDR1 MRHNA, CDR2 SNTAGT. This CDR3 contains 14 residues.

This clone was seen more than once but under ten times. This chain connects TRBV19 to TRBJ1-3; no reliable D call. The ends were cut back, 7 bases at V and 0 bases at J, with 10 bases in the middle. CDR3 length equals 14 residues. Germline V CDR1 and CDR2: LNHDA, SQIVND (reference sequence). The CDR3 nucleotides read TGTGCCAGTATCAGGACGGTCTCTGGAAACACCATATATTTT. This translates into CASIRTVSGNTIYF.

CDR3 DNA sequence: TGTGCCTGGAGGTTACAGGGAGGTAACACCATATATTTT. Translating gives CAWRLQGGNTIYF. The rearrangement links TRBV30 to TRBJ1-3; possibly TRBD1 for D (6 bases). This CDR3 spans 13 amino acids. The V gene lost 3 bases and the J gene lost 7 bases, with 13 bases spanning the gap. Germline V gene data show CDR1 as GTSNPN and CDR2 as SVGIG (reference sequence).

In DNA, the CDR3 is TGTGCCAGCTCACCCTCCGCCGGCTCCTACGAGCAGTACTTC. It encodes CASSPSAGSYEQYF. V usage is TRBV18 and J usage is TRBJ2-7; D uncertain. Trimming shortened V by 3 bases and J by 0 bases, and 9 bases separated the two germline ends. The length of the CDR3 is 14 residues. From germline, CDR1 is KGHSH and CDR2 LQKENI. Full variable domain (outside the CDR3, taken from reference TRBV18 and TRBJ2-7): NAGVMQNPRHLVRRRGQEARLRCSPMKGHSHVYWYRQLPEEGLKFMVYLQKENIIDESGMPKERFSAEFPKEGPSILRIQQVVRGDSAAYFCASSPSAGSYEQYFGPGTRLTVT.

V and J are TRBV7-2 and TRBJ2-5; D is undetermined. This CDR3 has 15 amino acids. The V end lost 4 bases, the J end lost 4 bases, and 16 bases lay between the germline ends. The V gene's germline CDR1 is SGHTA and CDR2 FQGNSA. The CDR3 loop is CASSSPVMMGETQYF. The DNA of the CDR3 is TGTGCCAGCAGCTCACCGGTAATGATGGGAGAGACCCAGTACTTC.

The chain employs TRBV18 and TRBJ2-7; 7 bases fit TRBD1. V lost 2 bases to trimming and J lost 1 base; unmatched junction nucleotides: 11. CDR3 size: 17 residues. Germline V gene data show CDR1 as KGHSH and CDR2 as LQKENI. The CDR3 DNA is TGTGCCAGCTCACCAACTGTGGGACAGCAATTTTCCTACGAGCAGTACTTC. Protein sequence: CASSPTVGQQFSYEQYF.

The chain recombines TRBV19 with TRBJ1-1; D is undetermined. The length of the CDR3 is 14 residues. Germline V lookup: CDR1 LNHDA, CDR2 SQIVND (reference sequence). V lost 6 bases to trimming and J lost 1 base, with 12 bases between them. Here the CDR3 DNA reads TGTGCCAGTAGCCAGCACCGGGAGAACACTGAAGCTTTCTTT. Residues: CASSQHRENTEAFF.

V gene TRBV27 combines with J gene TRBJ1-3, with 10 bases lining up with TRBD1. Germline V CDR1 and CDR2: MNHEY, SMNVEV (reference sequence). This CDR3 is 18 amino acids long. The junction had 15 bases not matched to a gene; V was cut back by 6 bases and J by 4 bases. CDR3 residues: CASSPRGQGIFAGNTIYF. The CDR3 DNA sequence: TGTGCCAGCAGCCCACGGGGACAGGGGATTTTCGCCGGAAACACCATATATTTT.

The chain is built from TRBV7-8 and TRBJ2-1; D remains ambiguous. This CDR3 has 14 amino acids. The V end lost 0 bases, the J end lost 10 bases, and 13 bases lay between the germline ends. Germline lookup yields CDR1 SGHVS and CDR2 FQNEAQ. The CDR3 nucleotides are TGTGCCAGCAGCTTAGCATTCTTTTCTATAGAGCAGTTCTTC. Translating gives CASSLAFFSIEQFF.

This clone was seen more than once but under ten times. V and J are TRBV19 and TRBJ1-2; D possibly corresponds to TRBD1 (5 bases). Trimming shortened V by 3 bases and J by 2 bases, and 16 bases separated the two germline ends. The CDR3 is 16 residues long. Germline lookup yields CDR1 LNHDA and CDR2 SQIVND (reference sequence). In nucleotides, the CDR3 is TGTGCCAGTAGTATTCTTAGCCGGGAGGGGAACTATGGCTACACCTTC. Amino acids: CASSILSREGNYGYTF.

The J gene is TRBJ2-5, the V gene TRBV7-8; maybe TRBD2 (5 bases). The ends were cut back, 0 bases at V and 4 bases at J, with 6 bases in the middle. CDR1 and CDR2 (germline): SGHVS, FQNEAQ. This CDR3 has 13 residues. The CDR3 region is CASSLAGAETQYF. The CDR3 DNA reads TGTGCCAGCAGCTTAGCGGGAGCAGAGACCCAGTACTTC.

The chain links TRBV6-2 or TRBV6-3 to TRBJ1-1; 10 positions match TRBD1. J was trimmed by 0 bases and V by 2 bases; bases with no gene match: 6. Germline CDR1 and CDR2: MNHEY and SVGEGT. This CDR3 has 17 residues. The DNA for the CDR3 is TGTGCCAGCAGTTACCGCCGGGACAGGGGCGTGAACACTGAAGCTTTCTTT. Amino acid sequence: CASSYRRDRGVNTEAFF.

This chain joins TRBV5-4 and TRBJ2-1, with 11 bases matching TRBD1. V was pared by 4 bases and J by 12 bases, with 15 bases of the junction left unmatched. This CDR3 spans 16 amino acids. Germline V gives CDR1 SGHNT, CDR2 YYREEE (reference sequence). CDR3 sequence: CASSESGTGGSQGQFF. CDR3 nucleotide sequence: TGTGCCAGCAGCGAGTCCGGGACAGGGGGATCCCAGGGGCAGTTCTTC. Looking up the rest from reference TRBV5-4 and TRBJ2-1 gives the full variable domain: ETGVTQSPTHLIKTRGQQVTLRCSSQSGHNTVSWYQQALGQGPQFIFQYYREEENGRGNFPPRFSGLQFPNYSSELNVNALELDDSALYLCASSESGTGGSQGQFFGPGTRLTVL.

V and J are TRBV15 and TRBJ1-5; no reliable D call. Germline V gene data show CDR1 as LNHNV and CDR2 as YYDKDF (reference sequence). This CDR3 has 14 residues. The V gene lost 2 bases and the J gene lost 2 bases, with 7 bases spanning the gap. The CDR3, as DNA: TGTGCCACCAGCAGACACGGAGGCAATCAGCCCCAGCATTTT. This translates into CATSRHGGNQPQHF.

This chain joins TRBV9 and TRBJ2-3; D is unresolved. Deletions cut 0 bases from V and 2 bases from J, with 13 bases between. This CDR3 spans 16 amino acids. Germline V gene data show CDR1 as SGDLS and CDR2 as YYNGEE. The CDR3 reads CASSVGTDLFTDTQYF. The CDR3 nucleotides read TGTGCCAGCAGCGTAGGAACAGATCTCTTCACAGATACGCAGTATTTT.